The entry below describes one TCR beta chain. Its target antigen remains unknown. No base quality values were provided; no much bigger clone lies one nucleotide off. This entry belongs to a study of cytomegalovirus exposure and HLA in healthy donors (dated by TCRdb to about 2017). Broadly, across the study: An earlier analysis of several hundred of the donors reported 250 to 350 Gb of sequence data and roughly 100 million unique TCR beta sequences from about 200 million T cells. The study profiled the T cell repertoires of 666 subjects by immunosequencing and related them to cytomegalovirus serostatus. A later analysis re-examined previously published TCR beta repertoires from around 670 donors and added high-resolution HLA genotyping to investigate patterns of TCR occurrence. In a later genetic analysis, genome-wide SNP genotypes for about 55% of the roughly 670 donors were used, and that subset was treated as a discovery cohort. Every discovery cohort repertoire had been produced on one sequencing platform. Among about 410 genotyped donors of the cohort, an average of roughly 230,000 unique TCR beta nucleotide sequences was sequenced per donor, of which roughly 17% were non-productive. Donor age, sex, ethnicity and CMV serostatus were collected together with the repertoire data. An earlier analysis of 500 to 750 of the donors applied high-throughput TCR beta sequencing to assess whether each TCR beta V gene segment acted as functional or pseudogenic. The study was designed to test whether signatures of past pathogen exposure could be identified by cataloging public T cell receptors. Of the roughly 390 genotyped donors, roughly 85% fell in the genetic ancestry cluster associated with self-reported Caucasian donors. Rather than using new phenotypic data, the later analysis identified candidate immune exposures from TCR beta sequences and from how often those sequences occurred across donors. Typing coverage varied by locus: about 629-640 donors for A, B, C, DRB1 and DQB1; approximately 520 for DQA1; 600 to 610 for DPA1; 400 to 480 for DPB1. Along with the approximately 650-subject first cohort, a separate validation cohort of over a hundred different subjects was used. Class I and class II HLA loci were covered by the typing at four-digit resolution. To predict cytomegalovirus infection status, the study brought together high-throughput TCR immunosequencing, statistical association of individual TCRs with disease status, and machine learning. An early release covering roughly 600 HLA-typed donors comprised roughly 300 gigabases of sequencing data and 85 million or so unique TCR sequences. Four or five DR-DQ haplotypes were treated as single units for association and clustering because of strong linkage in the cohort.

Broad study findings and their caveats: A later analysis found that most CMV-associated TCR beta chains appeared HLA-restricted, with HLA associations seemingly driven largely by CMV exposure. Some IMGT-functional V segments, including TRBV6-2 and TRBV6-3, could not be distinguished by the 87-base-pair reads and were therefore excluded. The study listed 150 to 200 TCR beta chains as associated with cytomegalovirus. In a later genetic analysis, fewer N-insertions in productive TCRs were reported among donors in an Asian-associated ancestry cluster than the 666-donor mean. Assigning TCR associations to individual alleles was difficult when HLA alleles, especially DR and DQ, strongly co-occurred. An association between a missense DCLRE1C variant and V-gene and J-gene trimming of TCR beta chains was found in a later genetic analysis and replicated in an independent cohort. The earlier analysis of about 600 of the donors excluded seventeen rarely observed V segments, including chromosome 9 orphons, because counts were too low. Immune exposure information for the cohort was limited to CMV serostatus. In an earlier analysis of several hundred of the donors, most TCR beta V segments were observed in productive rearrangements about 87% or about 30% of the time, broadly matching IMGT annotations. A group of highly shared sequence variants was considered likely to be a technical artifact of the sequencing pipeline. Most TCR sequences were seen in very few donors, while some public TCRs were found in many individuals. In both the original and validation cohorts, the classifier was reported to diagnose cytomegalovirus status with high specificity and sensitivity. Because HLA typing was missing for some donors at each locus, association tests included only the typed subset. In a later analysis, HLA-associated TCR beta chains were found to be more clonally expanded and to have lower generation probabilities than equally common non-associated chains. In vitro tests confirmed that three of the cytomegalovirus-associated TCR beta chains recognize cytomegalovirus antigens. According to the authors, the approach could potentially be generalized to other disease states and immunological phenotypes. Correlated functional status among segregating V segments might be attributable to linkage disequilibrium, but an unknown experimental factor could not be ruled out. A later analysis reported that several top co-occurrence clusters appeared linked to parvovirus B19, influenza, CMV and Epstein-Barr virus. In a later analysis, the rate of TCR association differed among HLA loci, with DRB1 alleles having the most associated TCRs and HLA-C alleles having the fewest. A further reported finding was that TCR beta sequences accurately predicted the HLA-A and HLA-B alleles for most subjects in the first cohort. In this cohort, only TCR beta chains were sequenced, and detectable features were limited by the absence of alpha or paired-chain data. Roughly uniform sequencing depth across donors was assumed in presence/absence analyses, although this assumption may not hold. In a later analysis, 16,951 TCR beta sequences were associated with specific HLA alleles at a false discovery rate of 0.05.

Library creation used the immunoSEQ multiplex PCR assay. A mixture of 60 forward primers for TCR Vbeta segments and 13 reverse primers for TCR Jbeta segments was used in the multiplex PCR. The CDR3 region of rearranged TCR beta genes was amplified from genomic DNA by a multiplex PCR assay. The Illumina HiSeq System was used to sequence the amplified TCR beta libraries as 87-base-pair reads. The study's own analysis went as follows. In a later analysis, tens of millions of unique TCR beta chains were counted across the roughly 700 repertoires, and around 10 million of these chains were shared by at least two donors. Raw reads were error-corrected and collapsed into unique sequences by a nearest-neighbor algorithm in which closely related sequences were merged to remove PCR and sequencing errors. CDR3 sequences were aligned to IMGT reference sequences to assign V, D and J gene segments. Each retained sequence needed at least a six-nucleotide match to both a V gene segment and a J gene segment. Rearrangements were called productive when the CDR3 lacked stop codons and stayed in frame with V and J; all others were non-productive. CDR3 was defined according to IMGT convention as the region running from the second conserved V-encoded cysteine to the conserved J-encoded phenylalanine. The earlier analysis of fewer than 700 of the donors excluded sequences that lacked an unambiguous match to a single V gene segment. An earlier analysis of a few hundred of the donors called V segments functional above 56.7% productive rearrangements and segregating when the between-donor standard deviation exceeded 5%. To diagnose cytomegalovirus status from the catalog of TCR beta chain sequences, a statistical classification framework was built. In a later analysis, TCR nucleotide sequences were compared against IMGT/GENE-DB human TR gene sequences so that V and J genes could be assigned. In a later analysis, CDR3 sequences and most-parsimonious VDJ recombination scenarios were assigned using the TCRdist pipeline. In a later analysis, each TCR beta chain was defined by its CDR3 amino acid sequence together with its V-gene family, and reads lacking a unique V-gene family were excluded. In a later analysis, a few hundred highly shared, low-generation-probability nucleotide sequences were removed to address suspected cross-contamination and a sequencing artifact. In a later analysis, a clonal expansion index was calculated for each public chain from normalized within-repertoire ranks of inferred template counts. A later analysis computed generation probabilities with a VDJ recombination model fitted to out-of-frame rearrangements, and checked the results against IGoR. In a later analysis, hypergeometric tests were used to score TCR-TCR, TCR-HLA and TCR-CMV co-occurrence, with a repertoire-size bias correction applied to TCR pairs. To estimate false discovery rates, a later analysis permuted the HLA or CMV assignments 20 times. In a later analysis, co-occurring TCRs were grouped using DBSCAN, with TCRdist sequence similarity added in when clustering inside HLA-allele-positive subsets. For co-occurrence clustering, repertoires with fewer than 30,000 or more than 120,000 public chains were excluded, along with a handful of repertoires with anomalous nucleotide sharing. Entries here come from immuneACCESS through TCRdb and include only in-frame sequences with V and J called. Some clones fail to appear in such tables; in the studies checked, an unresolved V gene covers under half of the shortfall, and the cause of the remainder is unknown. V, J and clone size are those of that table, while D and trimming were read from the DNA. Across this sample there are approximately 110,000 clones, with 70% seen only once. The ten most abundant clones make up under 13% of the sample.

V gives up 0 bases and J gives up 6 bases, and the segment between their germline ends measures 7 bases. Reading the germline V gene gives CDR1 SGHTA and CDR2 FQGNSA. From the cysteine through the phenylalanine, the CDR3 covers 13 amino acids. The sequence is cut down to CDR3 DNA, 39 bases in frame from base 1. The cohort was made up of approximately 700 healthy bone marrow donors. At the time of sampling, every cohort member was nominally healthy, though immune exposures that went unrecorded were likely present. The donor was CMV seropositive and was included in the group of some 290 seropositive cohort members. Each donor provided a peripheral blood sample, and peripheral blood mononuclear cells were used for TCR beta sequencing. The Qiagen DNeasy Blood Extraction Kit was used to extract genomic DNA from the blood cell samples.

This clonotype was sampled from a man aged 35 to 55 in good health and CMV-seropositive. The chain is assembled from TRBV7-2 and TRBJ2-3; the D gene lacks a confident call. Sequencing used PBMCs. The DNA sequence follows: TGTGCCAGCAGCTTAGCTTCCCCTGATACGCAGTATTTT. The encoded protein is CASSLASPDTQYF.